This record covers a single TCR beta chain. In the original workflow: Estimation of nucleated cell counts was performed using reference gene primer amplification. TCRdb's copy holds only in-frame clones and misses some; the assay was immunoSEQ multiplex PCR. V and J calls and clone size follow that table, whereas D and trimming were derived from the DNA. The table includes 200,000 to 250,000 clones, around nine tenths detected once. The sample comes from a study of blood T cell repertoires in COVID-19. Study context: From the United States, Italy and Spain came samples of acute and convalescent COVID-19. Sources were T cells, B-cell-depleted T cells, or PBMCs; the material itself was cDNA or gDNA.

V was shortened by 7 bases and J by 1 base, with 13 bases between the two germline ends. The CDR3 runs 14 residues. Germline V gene data show CDR1 as KGHSY and CDR2 as FQNENV. The V and J genes are TRBV16 and TRBJ1-1; no reliable D call. The source of this sequence is a man in his fifties or sixties who had recovered from COVID-19. Sequencing input: peripheral blood. The CDR3 loop is CASMRPTRNTEAFF. The CDR3 coding sequence is TGTGCCAGCATGAGGCCAACGAGGAACACTGAAGCTTTCTTT.